The 18 T cell receptor beta chains in this list originate from one sample, sequenced in a study of T cell clonality in common variable immunodeficiency. The repertoire was sequenced with immunoSEQ multiplex PCR; TCRdb's copy has only in-frame clones and lacks some. The sample includes roughly 57,000 clones, none of them occurring once. The specimen was peripheral blood mononuclear cells. These receptors originate from a person aged 18 to 75 in good health.

This clone was recorded a few times. Read sequence stops 3 residues before the CDR3 end, and the germline J gene provides the missing end. The gene calls are TRBV5-1 and TRBJ2-4; 8 nucleotides match TRBD2. Per germline, CDR1 SGHRS and CDR2 YFSETQ. There are 14 residues in the CDR3. CDR3 DNA, as far as it was read: TGCGCCAGCAGCTTGGCGGCGGGGGGCGACGGT. Protein: CASSLAAGGDG. The full CDR3 protein is CASSLAAGGDGQYF.

This clone has a count of ten or more. Read sequence stops 3 residues before the CDR3 end, and the germline J gene provides the missing end. The chain carries TRBV19 and TRBJ1-2; D is possibly TRBD1 (5 bases). The CDR3 runs 14 residues. Between the trimmed V and J ends, which lost 2 bases and 4 bases, there was a span of 11 bases. CDR1 LNHDA and CDR2 SQIVND come from the germline V gene (reference sequence). The CDR3: CASSISGGSYGYTF. CDR3 DNA (partial): TGTGCCAGTAGTATATCGGGGGGAAGCTATGGC.

This clone was counted ten times or more. The read gets to within 3 residues of the CDR3 end, and the germline J gene fills in the rest. The genes are TRBV2 and TRBJ2-3; 8 positions agree with TRBD2. This CDR3 contains 17 residues. Germline CDR1 SNHLY, CDR2 FYNNEI. V gave up 5 bases and J gave up 0 bases; unmatched junction bases: 10. This CDR3 reads CASSSRTSRTSTDTQYF. CDR3 DNA (partial): TGTGCCAGCAGTTCCCGGACTAGCCGGACTAGCACAGATACG.

The sample holds many counts of this clone. The read ends 3 residues early relative to the CDR3; the germline J gene fills the gap. J is TRBJ2-2 and V is TRBV11-2; D unclear. The CDR3 is made up of 12 amino acids. CDR1 and CDR2 (germline): SGHAT, FQNNGV. Trimming removed 6 bases at V and 8 bases at J, with 10 bases between. The chain's CDR3 is CASSQSSGELFF. The part of the CDR3 DNA that was read is TGTGCCAGCAGTCAGAGTTCAGGGGAG.

The table lists this clone with a few counts. At one boundary the junction diverges from the germline segment, which might be a read error. Sequencing ends 3 residues short of the CDR3 end; the germline J gene provides the rest. Other DNA sequences in the same sample also yield this CDR3. The chain has TRBV19 and TRBJ1-2; D gene unclear. The CDR3 contains 12 residues. CDR1 and CDR2 from the germline V gene are LNHDA and SQIVND (reference sequence). CDR3 sequence: CASSIGTDTYTF. Partial CDR3 DNA: TGCGCCAGTAGTATCGGCACAGATACC.

To note about this clone: The CDR3 is cut off 3 residues early in the read; its end comes from the germline J gene. The J gene is TRBJ2-1, the V gene TRBV7-9; D unresolved. There are 15 residues in the CDR3. Looked up from germline, CDR1 is SEHNR and CDR2 is FQNEAQ (reference sequence). V lost 0 bases and J 9 bases, leaving 15 bases between the germline ends. This CDR3 is CASSLARLPVSEQFF. CDR3 bases read: TGTGCCAGCAGCTTAGCGCGGCTGCCCGTAAGTGAG.

This clone was counted at least ten times. The read ends 3 residues shy of where the CDR3 ends; the end is completed using the germline J gene. The chain carries TRBV3-1 (or the pseudogene TRBV3-2) and TRBJ1-5; D gene uncertain. Trimming took 0 bases from V and 9 from J, leaving 15 bases between them. There are 15 residues in the CDR3. The germline V gene has CDR1 LGHDT and CDR2 YNNKEL (reference sequence). The CDR3 bases that were read are TGTGCCAGCAGCCAAGATTTAGGGTGGAGTGCGCCC. Translated, it gives CASSQDLGWSAP. The CDR3 reads in full as CASSQDLGWSAPQHF.

This clone has a handful of counts. The read gets to within 3 residues of the CDR3 end, and the germline J gene fills in the rest. The V and J genes are TRBV6-1 and TRBJ2-2, with 7 bases matching TRBD1. This CDR3 has 15 amino acids. The germline V gene has CDR1 MNHNS and CDR2 SASEGT. The sequenced CDR3 bases are TGTGCCAGCAGTGAAGTCGGGACAGTTAATGAAAAG. Its translation is CASSEVGTVNEK. The CDR3 in its entirety is CASSEVGTVNEKLFF.

This clone was counted many times. The read finishes 3 residues shy of the CDR3 end, and the germline J gene is used to complete it. This rearrangement joins TRBV23-1 to TRBJ1-2; D gene ambiguous. TRBV23-1 falls under the ORF class, with uncertain function. The CDR3 is 16 amino acids. The V and J ends lost 0 bases and 7 bases respectively, with 18 bases between them. CDR3 DNA, as far as it was read: TGCGCCAGCAGTCAATCGTTTCCGTCCCTACCGGGTGGC. It encodes CASSQSFPSLPGG. The CDR3, in full, reads CASSQSFPSLPGGYTF.

This clone was counted at least ten times. Read sequence stops 3 residues before the CDR3 end, and the germline J gene provides the missing end. The V gene is TRBV2, the J gene TRBJ1-6, with 7 bases lining up with TRBD1. The CDR3 runs to 15 residues. The J segment lost 6 bases and the V segment lost 7 bases, leaving 9 bases of the junction unmatched. From germline, CDR1 is SNHLY and CDR2 FYNNEI. CDR3 DNA, as far as it was read: TGTGCCAGCATCCCCACCGGGACAGCTAATTCACCC. Translated: CASIPTGTANSP. The whole CDR3 is CASIPTGTANSPLHF. Complete variable domain (other parts from reference TRBV2 and TRBJ1-6): EPEVTQTPSHQVTQMGQEVILRCVPISNHLYFYWYRQILGQKVEFLVSFYNNEISEKSEIFDDQFSVERPDGSNFTLKIRSTKLEDSAMYFCASIPTGTANSPLHFGNGTRLTVT.

The sample holds many counts of this clone. Partial CDR3 DNA: TGTGCCAGCAGTTTCCGGGACAGAGGATGGACC. The encoded protein is CASSFRDRGWT. Given in full, the CDR3 is CASSFRDRGWTQYF. The gene calls are TRBV12-3 or TRBV12-4 and TRBJ2-5, with 7 bases lining up with TRBD1. The sequenced fragment ends 3 residues before the CDR3 boundary, so the rest is inferred from the germline J gene. The CDR3 is 14 amino acids. The junction had 8 bases not matched to a gene; V was cut back by 3 bases and J by 7 bases.

Points on this clone: A junction end diverges from the germline sequence, so it may reflect a read error. The read ends 3 residues before the CDR3 terminus; that terminus is restored from the germline J gene. The rearrangement joins TRBV18 to TRBJ1-3; D ambiguous. Looked up from germline, CDR1 is KGHSH and CDR2 is LQKENI. There are 14 residues in the CDR3. Partial CDR3 DNA: TGTGCCAGCTCACCTTTTTCGACTGGAAACACA. Protein product: CASSPFSTGNT. The complete CDR3 sequence is CASSPFSTGNTIYF.

In this sample, this clone turned up many times. The CDR3 spells CASSRPQGDYGYTF. The part of the CDR3 DNA that was read is TGTGCCAGCAGTCGCCCACAGGGAGACTATGGC. This sequence joins TRBV28 and TRBJ1-2; D is possibly TRBD1 (6 bases). With the read ending 3 residues before the CDR3 end, the germline J gene is used to fill in that end. CDR3 size: 14 residues. Between the trimmed V and J ends, which lost 5 bases and 3 bases, there was a span of 13 bases. Germline V lookup: CDR1 MDHEN, CDR2 SYDVKM.

About this clone: The CDR3 end lies 3 residues beyond the end of the read and is filled in from the germline J gene. The identical CDR3 is also encoded by other nucleotide sequences in the sample. V usage is TRBV2 and J usage is TRBJ1-2, with 9 bases that match TRBD1. This CDR3 comprises 13 residues. Germline lookup yields CDR1 SNHLY and CDR2 FYNNEI. The CDR3 loop reads CASSRGQGGGYTF. Partial CDR3 DNA: TGTGCCAGCAGTAGGGGACAGGGCGGCGGA.

This clone was counted many times. The CDR3 end falls 3 residues outside the read, so it is completed with the germline J gene. This rearrangement joins TRBV5-1 to TRBJ2-1; 9 nucleotides match TRBD2. The germline V gene has CDR1 SGHRS and CDR2 YFSETQ. This CDR3 has 13 residues. Unmatched junction bases numbered 4, after V lost 3 bases and J lost 9 bases. Partial CDR3 DNA: TGCGCCAGCAGCTCGGGACTAGCTACTGAG. Translating gives CASSSGLATE. The CDR3 as a whole reads CASSSGLATEQFF. Together with reference TRBV5-1 and TRBJ2-1, the CDR3 gives the full variable domain: KAGVTQTPRYLIKTRGQQVTLSCSPISGHRSVSWYQQTPGQGLQFLFEYFSETQRNKGNFPGRFSGRQFSNSRSEMNVSTLELGDSALYLCASSSGLATEQFFGPGTRLTVL.

This clone showed up many times. The observed sequence ends 3 residues before the CDR3 terminus, with the missing tail filled in from the germline J gene. The chain couples TRBV20-1 to TRBJ2-2; 8 bases map to TRBD1. V lost 5 bases, J lost 1 base, and 3 bases stayed unmatched. Per the germline V gene, CDR1 is DFQATT and CDR2 is SNEGSKA (reference sequence). CDR3 size: 14 residues. CDR3: CSAFTGGNTGELFF. Partial CDR3 DNA: TGCAGTGCTTTCACAGGGGGGAACACCGGGGAG.

Many counts were recorded for this clone. The read comes to an end 3 residues before the CDR3 does, leaving the germline J gene to fill in the end. The rearrangement uses TRBV19 and TRBJ1-1; tentatively, D is TRBD1 (5 bases). Germline V CDR1 and CDR2: LNHDA, SQIVND (reference sequence). This CDR3 comprises 14 residues. Trimming cost V 7 bases and J 1 base, with 13 bases left between them. The sequenced part of the CDR3 DNA is TGTGCCAGTACTCTGGGGAGGGGGAACACTGAA. Translating gives CASTLGRGNTE. The full CDR3 protein is CASTLGRGNTEAFF.

This clone came up many times. The CDR3 protein is CACTDRFDGYTF. CDR3 DNA, as far as it was read: TGTGCCTGTACAGACAGATTCGATGGC. The rearrangement joins TRBV6-2 or TRBV6-3 to TRBJ1-2; tentative D call: TRBD1 (5 bases). Read coverage stops 3 residues before the CDR3 terminus; the germline J gene supplies the remainder. V lost 11 bases, J lost 6 bases, and 16 bases lay in between. The germline gives CDR1 MNHEY, CDR2 SVGEGT. The CDR3 has 12 residues.